Given below is one T cell receptor (beta chain) in context. Its antigen is still unknown. The data belong to a study of PD-1 blockade in classical Hodgkin lymphoma. Whole-study findings and limits: Newly diagnosed patients were reported to exhibit reduced baseline TCR diversity relative to healthy donors. Reasons behind the repertoire differences stay unclear, perhaps disease activity or earlier therapy. A significant rise in TCR diversity by C4D1 was seen for CD4+ but not CD8+ cells. Complete responders entered with baseline diversity on par with newly diagnosed patients, the results showed.

After autologous stem cell transplantation all patients relapsed, and prior brentuximab vedotin exposure differed between cohorts. The protocol was immunoSEQ multiplex PCR, while the TCRdb copy is restricted to in-frame clones and leaves out a portion. The sample has more than 20,000 clones, 70% to 90% seen once. With 4 bases clipped from V and 0 bases from J, the junction kept 4 bases outside the gene matches. CDR1 is SGHRS and CDR2 is YFSETQ in the germline V gene. The CDR3 contains 15 residues. The source material was peripheral blood mononuclear cells (PBMCs), sampled at baseline. V gene TRBV5-1 combines with J gene TRBJ2-7; TRBD1 agrees at 10 bases. This TCR was sampled from a human donor with classical Hodgkin lymphoma. The CDR3 loop reads CASSPGQGPSYEQYF. CDR3 DNA sequence: TGCGCCAGCAGCCCGGGACAGGGGCCCTCCTACGAGCAGTACTTC.